This T cell receptor (beta chain) was sequenced during a study of blood T cell repertoires in COVID-19. Study-wide context: Samples representing acute and convalescent COVID-19 were sourced from the United States, Italy and Spain.

The cohort comprised adults aged 18 to 89 years residing in about 25 US areas. Cohort assignment relied on participant-reported clinical history. Recovery among Cohort 3 donors was established by two negative PCRs, clearance, or symptom resolution. This table comes from immunoSEQ multiplex PCR, and its TCRdb copy is limited to in-frame clones, with some not included. The data hold 250,000 to 350,000 clones, with around 90% observed a single time. This CDR3 comprises 15 residues. Per germline, CDR1 SGDLS and CDR2 YYNGEE. Deletions cut 4 bases from V and 1 base from J, with 15 bases between. The V call is TRBV9, the J call TRBJ2-7; D perhaps matches TRBD1 (5 bases). The sample comprised PBMCs or T cells enriched from blood (not recorded which). This TCR came from a woman between 25 and 40 years old who had recovered from COVID-19. CDR3 DNA sequence: TGTGCCAGCAGCCTGATCCCCGACAGTTCCTACGAGCAGTACTTC. Translating it yields CASSLIPDSSYEQYF.